These T cell receptor beta chains were read from a single sample in a study of blood T cell repertoires in COVID-19. Measured with immunoSEQ multiplex PCR; TCRdb has only the in-frame clones, and not every one. Here the sample spans about 27,000 clones, 90% to 95% being singletons. Sequences were obtained from peripheral blood. All receptors come from a human donor with active COVID-19. The donor label of this sample is uncertain. Both conserved end residues are part of each CDR3. The order of the fields is J gene, CDR3 length, V gene, D gene, clone size, CDR3 protein, CDR3 DNA. D genes are given only for firm matches. Clone size is shown for a subset of rows, as once, few, many or a class of expanded clone.

J: TRBJ2-1; length: 15; V: TRBV18; D: TRBD2; size: -; CDR3: CASSPQLAGDNEQFF; DNA: TGTGCCAGCTCACCACAACTAGCGGGAGACAATGAGCAGTTCTTC
J: TRBJ2-7; length: 15; V: TRBV6-5; D: TRBD2; size: -; CDR3: CASSPHLAGGAEQYF; DNA: TGTGCCAGCAGCCCCCATCTAGCGGGAGGGGCAGAGCAGTACTTC
J: TRBJ2-7; length: 11; V: TRBV7-9; D: -; size: -; CDR3: CASSGLDEQYF; DNA: TGTGCCAGCAGCGGACTTGACGAGCAGTACTTC
J: TRBJ2-3; length: 15; V: TRBV27; D: -; size: -; CDR3: CASSLWGGGTDTQYF; DNA: TGTGCCAGCAGTTTATGGGGGGGCGGCACAGATACGCAGTATTTT
J: TRBJ2-3; length: 15; V: TRBV5-1; D: -; size: -; CDR3: CASNSDLGSTDTQYF; DNA: TGCGCCAGCAACTCCGATCTAGGTTCCACAGATACGCAGTATTTT
J: TRBJ1-1; length: 15; V: TRBV6-2/TRBV6-3; D: -; size: -; CDR3: CASSYSGSLNTEAFF; DNA: TGTGCCAGCAGTTACTCGGGCAGTTTGAACACTGAAGCTTTCTTT
J: TRBJ1-1; length: 15; V: TRBV5-4; D: TRBD1; size: -; CDR3: CASSLVGTGSTEAFF; DNA: TGTGCCAGCAGCTTGGTAGGGACAGGGTCGACTGAAGCTTTCTTT
J: TRBJ2-7; length: 14; V: TRBV9; D: TRBD1; size: -; CDR3: CASSATTTGAEQYF; DNA: TGTGCCAGCAGCGCTACCACGACAGGGGCCGAGCAGTACTTC
J: TRBJ2-7; length: 17; V: TRBV11-2; D: -; size: -; CDR3: CASSLGGTFQGPYEQYF; DNA: TGTGCCAGCAGCTTAGGGGGGACATTCCAGGGCCCTTACGAGCAGTACTTC
J: TRBJ2-7; length: 14; V: TRBV5-1; D: -; size: -; CDR3: CASSLQGPSYEQYF; DNA: TGCGCCAGCAGTCTGCAGGGCCCATCCTACGAGCAGTACTTC
J: TRBJ2-1; length: 13; V: TRBV11-2; D: -; size: -; CDR3: CASSLIGYNEQFF; DNA: TGTGCCAGCAGCTTAATCGGGTACAATGAGCAGTTCTTC
J: TRBJ1-6; length: 15; V: TRBV27; D: -; size: -; CDR3: CASSLQIPSNSPLHF; DNA: TGTGCCAGCAGTTTACAAATTCCGAGTAATTCACCCCTCCACTTT
J: TRBJ2-3; length: 19; V: TRBV27; D: TRBD2; size: -; CDR3: CASSLSALAGVSPTDTQYF; DNA: TGTGCCAGCAGTTTATCGGCCCTAGCGGGAGTGTCCCCCACAGATACGCAGTATTTT
J: TRBJ1-1; length: 14; V: TRBV3-1/TRBV3-2; D: -; size: -; CDR3: CASSQGAVYTEAFF; DNA: TGTGCCAGCAGCCAAGGAGCCGTTTACACTGAAGCTTTCTTT
J: TRBJ2-7; length: 11; V: TRBV28; D: -; size: -; CDR3: CASRGAYEQYF; DNA: TGTGCCAGCAGGGGCGCCTACGAGCAGTACTTC
J: TRBJ2-2; length: 14; V: TRBV6-5; D: -; size: -; CDR3: CASTGQRGTGELFF; DNA: TGTGCCAGCACCGGACAACGAGGCACCGGGGAGCTGTTTTTT
J: TRBJ2-5; length: 14; V: TRBV13; D: TRBD1; size: few; CDR3: CASSTRDSQETQYF; DNA: TGTGCCAGCAGCACAAGGGACAGTCAAGAGACCCAGTACTTC
J: TRBJ2-3; length: 12; V: TRBV27; D: -; size: once; CDR3: CAMLGSPDTQYF; DNA: TGTGCCATGCTAGGGAGTCCGGATACGCAGTATTTT
J: TRBJ2-5; length: 16; V: TRBV5-4; D: TRBD1; size: -; CDR3: CASSYPGQGAAETQYF; DNA: TGTGCCAGCAGCTACCCGGGACAGGGGGCGGCGGAGACCCAGTACTTC
J: TRBJ2-7; length: 15; V: TRBV9; D: TRBD2; size: -; CDR3: CASSVGGGVQYEQYF; DNA: TGTGCCAGCAGCGTAGGCGGGGGGGTTCAATACGAGCAGTACTTC
J: TRBJ2-1; length: 15; V: TRBV7-6; D: -; size: -; CDR3: CASSFLAVSYNEQFF; DNA: TGTGCCAGCAGCTTCTTAGCGGTTTCCTACAATGAGCAGTTCTTC
J: TRBJ2-5; length: 15; V: TRBV4-3; D: -; size: once; CDR3: CASSQGQGFQETQYF; DNA: TGCGCCAGCAGCCAAGGGCAGGGGTTCCAAGAGACCCAGTACTTC
J: TRBJ2-7; length: 14; V: TRBV28; D: -; size: -; CDR3: CASRGRPSSYEQYF; DNA: TGTGCCAGCAGGGGGAGACCGTCCTCCTACGAGCAGTACTTC
J: TRBJ2-1; length: 15; V: TRBV13; D: TRBD1; size: -; CDR3: CASSFWTGGEDEQFF; DNA: TGTGCCAGCAGCTTCTGGACAGGGGGCGAAGATGAGCAGTTCTTC
J: TRBJ2-7; length: 13; V: TRBV12-5; D: -; size: -; CDR3: CASGLGGTYEQYF; DNA: TGTGCTAGTGGTTTGGGTGGGACATACGAGCAGTACTTC
J: TRBJ2-1; length: 15; V: TRBV5-1; D: TRBD2; size: -; CDR3: CASSLLAENYNEQFF; DNA: TGCGCCAGCAGCTTGCTAGCGGAAAATTACAATGAGCAGTTCTTC
J: TRBJ2-3; length: 15; V: TRBV5-1; D: -; size: -; CDR3: CASSTLRSNADTQYF; DNA: TGCGCCAGCAGCACACTGAGGAGCAATGCAGATACGCAGTATTTT
J: TRBJ2-3; length: 16; V: TRBV18; D: TRBD1; size: -; CDR3: CASSLRGGTGTDTQYF; DNA: TGTGCCAGCTCACTTCGAGGAGGGACAGGGACCGATACGCAGTATTTT
J: TRBJ2-1; length: 15; V: TRBV5-4; D: TRBD2; size: -; CDR3: CASSLGLAGVNEQFF; DNA: TGTGCCAGCAGCTTGGGGCTAGCGGGAGTTAATGAGCAGTTCTTC
J: TRBJ2-2; length: 14; V: TRBV29-1; D: -; size: -; CDR3: CSVEEGGNTGELFF; DNA: TGCAGCGTTGAAGAGGGAGGGAACACCGGGGAGCTGTTTTTT
J: TRBJ1-6; length: 15; V: TRBV28; D: -; size: -; CDR3: CASLSTGTSNSPLHF; DNA: TGTGCCAGCCTCTCAACGGGAACAAGTAATTCACCCCTCCACTTT
J: TRBJ2-5; length: 14; V: TRBV5-1; D: TRBD1; size: -; CDR3: CASSPRQGSETQYF; DNA: TGCGCCAGCAGCCCGCGACAGGGCTCAGAGACCCAGTACTTC
J: TRBJ1-5; length: 17; V: TRBV6-1; D: -; size: -; CDR3: CASSEGSGMDSNQPQHF; DNA: TGTGCCAGCAGTGAAGGGTCAGGGATGGATAGCAATCAGCCCCAGCATTTT
J: TRBJ1-4; length: 16; V: TRBV18; D: -; size: -; CDR3: CASSPSRTATNEKLFF; DNA: TGTGCCAGCTCACCGAGCAGGACTGCAACTAATGAAAAACTGTTTTTT
J: TRBJ2-6; length: 17; V: TRBV19; D: -; size: -; CDR3: CASSLRRRNSGANVLTF; DNA: TGTGCCAGTAGCCTCAGGAGGAGAAACTCTGGGGCCAACGTCCTGACTTTC
J: TRBJ2-7; length: 15; V: TRBV28; D: -; size: medium-sized; CDR3: CASSFLQGGLGEQYF; DNA: TGTGCCAGCAGTTTTCTTCAGGGAGGTTTGGGAGAGCAGTACTTC
J: TRBJ2-1; length: 13; V: TRBV24-1; D: TRBD2; size: -; CDR3: CATSLAGGSEQFF; DNA: TGTGCCACCAGCCTAGCGGGAGGGAGTGAGCAGTTCTTC
J: TRBJ1-2; length: 15; V: TRBV2; D: TRBD1; size: -; CDR3: CASSEARIGGLGYTF; DNA: TGTGCCAGCAGTGAAGCGAGAATAGGGGGCCTTGGCTACACCTTC
J: TRBJ2-5; length: 16; V: TRBV4-2; D: -; size: -; CDR3: CASRHPGLQGGGTQYF; DNA: TGTGCCAGCCGCCACCCGGGACTACAAGGGGGGGGGACCCAGTACTTC
J: TRBJ2-7; length: 14; V: TRBV5-1; D: -; size: few; CDR3: CASSPTVSSYEQYF; DNA: TGCGCCAGCAGCCCAACAGTTAGCTCCTACGAGCAGTACTTC
J: TRBJ1-2; length: 16; V: TRBV7-2; D: TRBD1; size: -; CDR3: CASSLGIGGGLKGYTF; DNA: TGTGCCAGCAGCTTAGGAATAGGGGGCGGGCTGAAGGGCTACACCTTC
J: TRBJ2-2; length: 14; V: TRBV6-5; D: TRBD2; size: -; CDR3: CASRGRLAGDSLFF; DNA: TGTGCCAGCAGAGGAAGACTAGCGGGAGATTCGCTGTTTTTT
J: TRBJ2-6; length: 17; V: TRBV27; D: TRBD1; size: -; CDR3: CASSTISRGLGANVLTF; DNA: TGTGCCAGCAGCACGATATCCAGGGGGCTAGGGGCCAACGTCCTGACTTTC
J: TRBJ1-5; length: 16; V: TRBV5-1; D: -; size: -; CDR3: CASSLGAGVENQPQHF; DNA: TGCGCCAGCAGCTTGGGGGCAGGGGTGGAAAATCAGCCCCAGCATTTT
J: TRBJ2-1; length: 12; V: TRBV12-5; D: -; size: -; CDR3: CASGLGRDEQFF; DNA: TGTGCTAGTGGTTTGGGTCGCGATGAGCAGTTCTTC
J: TRBJ2-3; length: 13; V: TRBV11-3; D: -; size: -; CDR3: CASSLEPLSTQYF; DNA: TGTGCCAGCAGCTTAGAGCCCCTGAGTACGCAGTATTTT
J: TRBJ2-5; length: 15; V: TRBV15; D: TRBD1; size: -; CDR3: CATSRVRGLGETQYF; DNA: TGTGCCACCAGCAGGGTCAGGGGGTTGGGGGAGACCCAGTACTTC
J: TRBJ2-7; length: 14; V: TRBV2; D: -; size: -; CDR3: CASSGIEGEAEQYF; DNA: TGTGCCAGCAGTGGAATTGAGGGTGAGGCCGAGCAGTACTTC
J: TRBJ2-7; length: 13; V: TRBV12-3/TRBV12-4; D: TRBD1; size: -; CDR3: CAAPTGGEYEQYF; DNA: TGTGCCGCACCCACAGGGGGCGAATACGAGCAGTACTTC
J: TRBJ2-3; length: 16; V: TRBV6-4; D: -; size: once; CDR3: CASSDSRVTRTDTQYF; DNA: TGTGCCAGCAGTGACTCACGGGTGACCCGCACAGATACGCAGTATTTT
J: TRBJ2-7; length: 12; V: TRBV12-3/TRBV12-4; D: -; size: -; CDR3: CASSPRRDEQYF; DNA: TGTGCCAGCAGTCCCCGCCGAGACGAGCAGTACTTC
J: TRBJ2-1; length: 16; V: TRBV18; D: -; size: -; CDR3: CASRGQGQWSYNEQFF; DNA: TGTGCCAGCAGGGGTCAAGGTCAATGGTCCTACAATGAGCAGTTCTTC
J: TRBJ1-1; length: 15; V: TRBV10-3; D: -; size: -; CDR3: CAISESGVPNTEAFF; DNA: TGTGCCATCAGTGAGTCCGGTGTCCCGAACACTGAAGCTTTCTTT